This T cell receptor (beta chain) was found in a study of radiotherapy plus CTLA-4 blockade in lung cancer listed by TCRdb under 2018. Notes on the research overall: Objective responses occurred in approximately 19% of enrolled patients, and 30% to 35% achieved disease control. What the work shows at the level of the full study, not this receptor alone: After treatment with radiotherapy and ipilimumab, TCR clones that originated in tumors expanded in peripheral blood. Increased serum interferon-beta after radiation, together with early dynamic changes in blood T cell clones, were reported to be the strongest predictors of response.

As for this clone: The antigen this receptor binds is unknown. No base-level quality is on record; no much larger clone is a single base apart.

Libraries were prepared through the immunoSEQ multiplex PCR assay. The immuneACCESS repertoire file appears here via TCRdb, limited to in-frame rearrangements. These files lack a portion of the clones; in checked studies, under half of the deficit traces to unresolved V genes, and the cause of the others is not known. For this sample the table gives 90,000 to 100,000 clones, of which 60% to 75% were detected only once. The ten largest clones capture around 2.8% of the sample. Looking up the germline V gene yields CDR1 SGHTA and CDR2 FQGNSA. V drops 0 bases and J drops 4 bases, leaving 7 bases in between. The CDR3 holds 14 amino acids from the cysteine to the phenylalanine. Of all the DNA, just the CDR3 is kept, 42 bases in frame from base 1. The study evaluated CTLA-4 blockade (ipilimumab) given together with focal radiation therapy in patients who had chemo-refractory metastatic non-small-cell lung cancer.

The sequence derives from a human donor with non-small cell lung cancer who had a partial response to radiotherapy plus ipilimumab. Some clones in this sample may be carry-over from other donors' samples. The chain joins TRBV7-2 to TRBJ2-1, with the D gene not confidently named. The sample here was peripheral blood, taken from a patient treated with radiotherapy plus ipilimumab. For the CDR3, the sequence is CASSLAARYNEQFF. The bases read TGTGCCAGCAGCTTAGCTGCGAGATACAATGAGCAGTTCTTC.